This T cell receptor (beta chain) was recovered during a study of blood T cell repertoires in COVID-19. Study-level information: Specimens from acute and convalescent COVID-19 originated in the United States, Italy and Spain. T cells, B-cell-depleted T cells, or PBMCs provided the cDNA or gDNA that served as material.

How the authors handled the data: For nucleated cells, counts were estimated from reference gene primer amplification. This table comes from immunoSEQ multiplex PCR, and its TCRdb copy is limited to in-frame clones, with some not included. V and J calls and clone size are as listed in that table; D and trimming were resolved from the DNA. This table holds over 120,000 clones, 75% to 85% found once. The length of the CDR3 is 16 residues. V lost 8 bases, J lost 7 bases, and 9 bases stayed unmatched. The germline V gene has CDR1 SNHLY and CDR2 FYNNEI. The sequence derives from a man between 65 and 85 years old who had recovered from COVID-19. The rearrangement joins TRBV2 to TRBJ2-1; 15 bases are a match to TRBD2. The sample comprised peripheral blood. The CDR3 nucleotides are TGTGCCAGCGGTGGACTAGCGGGAGGGCCTGAGAATGAGCAGTTCTTC. Its translation is CASGGLAGGPENEQFF.